The 32 T cell receptor beta chains in this list originate from one sample, sequenced in a study of tumor and adjacent non-tumor tissue in lung cancer. This sample's RNA came from whole unsorted tissue. TCRbeta libraries were built with three rounds of nested PCR, modified from ARM-PCR. From the multiplex PCR reads, TCRdb called clonotypes with MiXCR, one entry per CDR3 protein. The top ten clones hold roughly 9% of a sample with around 86,000 distinct CDR3 sequences, approximately 77% of them seen once. The sequenced sample was lung tumor tissue. These receptors all come from a woman aged 35 to 49 with non-small cell lung cancer.

The count of this clonotype is one. An end of the junction differs from the germline gene, which may be a read error. The chain has TRBV29-1 and TRBJ2-3; D uncertain. CDR3 length: 14 amino acids. Germline V gene data show CDR1 as SQVTM and CDR2 as ANQGSEA. The CDR3 protein is CSIEDPGAGDTQYF. DNA of the CDR3: TGCAGCATTGAAGATCCGGGTGCCGGAGATACGCAGTATTTT.

With regard to this clonotype: Without the conserved terminal phenylalanine or tryptophan, this CDR3 likely stems from a read error. The genes are TRBV11-2 and TRBJ2-3; weak D call: TRBD2 (6 bases). CDR3 size: 15 residues. Germline-derived CDR1 and CDR2 are SGHAT and FQNNGV. The CDR3 DNA reads TGTGCCAGCAGCTTAGAAGGGTCAGGGCGGGATATGCAGTATTTA. As protein: CASSLEGSGRDMQYL.

The table lists this clonotype with many counts. The chain has TRBV5-1 and TRBJ2-5; tentatively, D is TRBD2 (5 bases). The CDR3 has 13 residues. V was shortened by 7 bases and J by 2 bases, with 12 bases between the two germline ends. From germline, CDR1 is SGHRS and CDR2 YFSETQ. The CDR3 spells CASGSGAQETQYF. The CDR3 DNA follows: TGCGCCAGCGGGAGCGGAGCTCAAGAGACCCAGTACTTC.

For this clonotype: Sequence at one end of the junction differs from germline and may be a read error. This chain joins TRBV30 and TRBJ1-2; D may be TRBD1 (6 bases). CDR3 length equals 12 residues. The germline CDR1 and CDR2 sequences are GTSNPN and SVGIG (reference sequence). The CDR3 DNA reads as TGTGCCTGGAGTCAGGGGAACTATGGTTACACGTTC. Encoded protein: CAWSQGNYGYTF.

Points on this clonotype: One end of the junction fails to match germline, which may point to a read error. V gene TRBV20-1 combines with J gene TRBJ2-1; the match to TRBD1 covers 8 bases. Per the germline V gene, CDR1 is DFQATT and CDR2 is SNEGSKA (reference sequence). There are 14 residues in the CDR3. The DNA for the CDR3 is TGCAGTGCCAGTCTCCGACAGGGGAGGAATGAGCCGTTCTTC. Its translation: CSASLRQGRNEPFF.

A few counts support this clonotype. The junction does not match germline at one end; this may be a read error. The chain carries TRBV11-2 and TRBJ1-2; D perhaps matches TRBD1 (6 bases). Germline V gene data show CDR1 as SGHAT and CDR2 as FQNNGV. This CDR3 has 15 amino acids. DNA of the CDR3: TGTGCCATCAGCCAATACATGACAGGACTAAGAGGCTACACCTTC. This sequence encodes CAISQYMTGLRGYTF. Combining the CDR3 with reference TRBV11-2 and TRBJ1-2 gives the whole variable domain EAGVAQSPRYKIIEKRQSVAFWCNPISGHATLYWYQQILGQGPKLLIQFQNNGVVDDSQLPKDRFSAERLKGVDSTLKIQPAKLEDSAVYLCAISQYMTGLRGYTFGSGTRLTVV.

To note about this clonotype: Likely a read error: the CDR3 ends without its conserved phenylalanine or tryptophan. It is unclear where the CDR3 begins or ends on the DNA, so no DNA is shown, and the CDR3 is as TCRdb lists it. The chain has TRBV11-3 and TRBJ2-5. The CDR3 is 12 amino acids long, termini counted. CDR1 and CDR2 (germline): SGHNT, YENEEA. The CDR3 here is CASSLAEETQHL.

About this clonotype itself: One end of the junction fails to match germline, which may point to a read error. The rearrangement uses TRBV12-3 or TRBV12-4 and TRBJ2-1; 9 bases line up with TRBD2. The J call may be incorrect, as the DNA end agrees better with TRBJ2-7. The CDR3 contains 16 residues. The CDR3 sequence is CARSLAGTSSYNEQYF. The DNA for the CDR3 is TGTGCCAGGAGTTTAGCCGGGACTAGCAGCTACAATGAGCAGTACTTC.

V is TRBV11-3 and J is TRBJ2-3, with TRBD1 matching over 8 bases. Germline V CDR1 and CDR2: SGHNT, YENEEA. The CDR3 is 16 residues long. J was trimmed by 4 bases and V by 8 bases; bases with no gene match: 14. The CDR3 region is CASELRTGCAADTQYF. The DNA of the CDR3 is TGTGCCAGCGAACTACGGACAGGGTGCGCGGCAGATACGCAGTATTTT.

Regarding this clonotype: One junction end does not reproduce the germline sequence, and a read error may be involved. This sequence joins TRBV11-2 and TRBJ1-1; tentatively, D is TRBD1 (6 bases). The CDR3 has 18 residues. CDR1 is SGHAT, CDR2 FQNNGV, per germline. CDR3 region: CTSSLKGDRGWFSTEAFF. CDR3 DNA: TGTACCAGCAGCTTAAAGGGGGATAGGGGTTGGTTCTCCACCGAAGCTTTCTTT.

This clonotype has just one count. An end of the junction differs from the germline gene, which may be a read error. CDR3 in DNA: TGCAGCATTGAAGCCCCCAAGCTGGAGTCCTACAATGAGCACTTCTTC. Translation gives CSIEAPKLESYNEHFF. This chain uses TRBV29-1 with TRBJ2-1, with D unresolved. This CDR3 has 16 amino acids. Germline CDR1 and CDR2: SQVTM and ANQGSEA.

In regard to this clonotype: Germline and junction disagree at one end, which may indicate a read error. The rearrangement uses TRBV11-1 and TRBJ2-3, with D perhaps being TRBD1 or TRBD2 (5 bases each). Looked up from germline, CDR1 is SGHAT and CDR2 is FQDESV (reference sequence). The CDR3 length is 14 residues. CDR3 sequence: CAGSPTGTTDTQYF. The CDR3 nucleotides read TGTGCCGGCAGTCCCACCGGGACCACAGATACGCAGTATTTT.

This clonotype has a single count. No DNA is shown, since the ends of the CDR3 on it are uncertain; the CDR3 is the one TCRdb lists. V is TRBV29-1 and J is TRBJ2-1; the table's D call, TRBD1, was not checked against the DNA. The CDR3 adds up to 14 amino acids, both ends counted. Per germline, CDR1 SQVTM and CDR2 ANQGSEA. CDR3 sequence: CSVATGSSFNEQFF.

To note about this clonotype: Just one base apart from a much larger clone, this may be a read error. The CDR3 DNA reads as TGTGCCAGCACTCTAGGGCTAGGGGGGGCCGGGAAGCTGTTTTTT. Amino acids: CASTLGLGGAGKLFF. The V gene is TRBV7-8, the J gene TRBJ2-2; D possibly corresponds to TRBD2 (7 bases). Per germline, CDR1 SGHVS and CDR2 FQNEAQ. The length of the CDR3 is 15 residues.

Note on this clonotype: A much larger clone is a single base away; this may be a read error. The DNA for the CDR3 is TGTGTCAGCAGCTCCGAACCTGAAAAACTGTTTTTT. Translation gives CVSSSEPEKLFF. V is TRBV28 and J is TRBJ1-4; the D is unclear. CDR3 length: 12 amino acids. Germline values: CDR1 MDHEN, CDR2 SYDVKM.

Concerning this clonotype: The junction departs from germline at one end; a sequencing error may be responsible. The genes are TRBV6-1 and TRBJ1-5, with TRBD1 as a possible D gene (5 bases). The CDR3 has 14 residues. Germline V lookup: CDR1 MNHNS, CDR2 SASEGT. CDR3: CASRAIGFNQPQHF. The CDR3 region has the DNA TGTGCTAGCAGGGCCATAGGATTCAATCAACCCCAGCATTTT.

Of note for this clonotype: A much larger clone differs by one base, so this may be a read error. The V and J genes are TRBV5-4 and TRBJ1-1; D possibly corresponds to TRBD1 (6 bases). The CDR3 covers 14 residues. The germline V gene has CDR1 SGHNT and CDR2 YYREEE (reference sequence). CDR3 protein: CASSLAAGATEVFF. The CDR3 DNA follows: TGTGCCAGCAGCTTGGCCGCAGGGGCCACTGAAGTTTTCTTT.

This clonotype was seen at least ten times. The chain is built from TRBV10-1 and TRBJ2-3; 12 bases match TRBD2. The CDR3 is 13 residues long. Germline CDR1 and CDR2: WNHNN and SYGVQD (reference sequence). Trimming removed 5 bases from V and 7 bases from J; junction bases left unmatched: 1. The CDR3 DNA follows: TGCGCCAGCAGTCTAGCGGGAGGGAATACGCAGTATTTT. Encoded protein: CASSLAGGNTQYF.

This clonotype was picked up a small number of times. The chain recombines TRBV30 with TRBJ1-4; D gene uncertain. V was clipped by 0 bases and J by 7 bases, with 3 bases between them. The CDR3 is 11 residues long. CDR1 and CDR2 (germline): GTSNPN, SVGIG (reference sequence). The CDR3 DNA reads as TGTGCCTGGAGTGTACGTGAAAAACTGTTTTTT. Translation: CAWSVREKLFF. The complete variable domain, with remaining parts taken from reference TRBV30 and TRBJ1-4, reads SQTIHQWPATLVQPVGSPLSLECTVEGTSNPNLYWYRQAAGRGLQLLFYSVGIGQISSEVPQNLSASRPQDRQFILSSKKLLLSDSGFYLCAWSVREKLFFGSGTQLSVL.

Comments on this clonotype: Because it lacks the conserved phenylalanine or tryptophan at the end, this CDR3 is likely a read error. V gene TRBV11-2 combines with J gene TRBJ2-1; 9 nucleotides align to TRBD2. Germline V gene lookup returns CDR1 SGHAT and CDR2 FQNNGV. The CDR3 runs 18 residues. The CDR3 loop is CASRGFKGTSPLNNDQFL. CDR3 DNA sequence: TGCGCCAGCCGGGGGTTTAAGGGGACTAGCCCTCTTAACAATGATCAGTTCTTG.

This chain links TRBV12-3 or TRBV12-4 with TRBJ2-3; 9 bases agree with TRBD2. The CDR3 length is 16 residues. This chain's CDR3 is CLSSPGTSRSTDTQYF. The CDR3 nucleotides are TGTCTCAGCAGCCCCGGGACTAGCAGGAGCACAGATACGCAGTATTTT.

As regards this clonotype: At one boundary the junction diverges from the germline segment, which might be a read error. This chain connects TRBV4-1 to TRBJ2-4; the D is unclear. Germline CDR1 is MGHRA and CDR2 is YSYEKL. The CDR3 has 15 residues. CDR3 DNA sequence: TGCGCCAGCAGTCAAGACCCCCATGCCAAAAACATTCAGTACTTC. Encoded protein: CASSQDPHAKNIQYF.

Of note for this clonotype: A read error is possible here, since a much larger clone lies one base away. In DNA form, the CDR3 reads TGTGCCAGCAGCCGAGACGATTTCCTCGAGACCCAGTACTTC. Translation: CASSRDDFLETQYF. V usage is TRBV14 and J usage is TRBJ2-5; D remains unclear. The CDR3 sequence is 14 residues long. The germline V gene has CDR1 SGHDN and CDR2 FVKESK. Deletions cut 4 bases from V and 5 bases from J, with 14 bases between.

With respect to this clonotype: A read error is likely, as this CDR3 ends without the conserved phenylalanine or tryptophan. The chain joins TRBV7-9 to TRBJ2-7, with TRBD1 matching over 10 bases. V dropped 2 bases and J dropped 5; count of bases not matched to a gene: 6. Germline CDR1 SEHNR, CDR2 FQNEAQ (reference sequence). The CDR3 is 15 residues long. CDR3 in amino acids: CASSLRTGGVDEQYL. The CDR3 DNA is TGTGCCAGCAGCTTACGGACAGGGGGGGTAGACGAGCAGTACCTC.

This clonotype showed up just once. The J gene is TRBJ2-7, the V gene TRBV29-1; 9 nucleotides line up with TRBD1. From germline, CDR1 is SQVTM and CDR2 ANQGSEA. The CDR3 length is 15 residues. V was clipped by 2 bases and J by 4 bases; unmatched bases: 9. This CDR3 is CSVESWDRDRYEQYF. CDR3 nucleotides: TGCAGCGTTGAAAGCTGGGACAGGGACAGGTACGAGCAGTACTTC.

A word on this clonotype: This could be a read error, since a much larger clone is one nucleotide away. The chain recombines TRBV30 with TRBJ2-7; tentatively, D is TRBD1 (6 bases). Trimming removed 3 bases at V and 7 bases at J, with 13 bases between. There are 12 residues in the CDR3. Germline CDR1 and CDR2: GTSNPN and SVGIG (reference sequence). CDR3 in amino acids: CAWRNRVEEQYF. The CDR3 nucleotides are TGTGCCTGGAGGAACAGGGTGGAAGAGCAGTACTTC.

The genes are TRBV4-1 and TRBJ1-5, with D possibly being TRBD1 (6 bases). V shed 5 bases and J shed 5 bases, with 13 bases lying between them. Germline loops: CDR1 MGHRA, CDR2 YSYEKL. The CDR3 length is 14 residues. CDR3 in amino acids: CASSSYGGDQPQHF. The CDR3 DNA reads as TGCGCCAGCAGCTCATATGGGGGCGATCAGCCCCAGCATTTT.

This clonotype was seen a handful of times. A read error is possible here, since a much larger clone lies one base away. The rearrangement joins TRBV29-1 to TRBJ1-2; D might be TRBD1 (5 bases). CDR3 size: 11 residues. V was cut by 4 bases and J by 6 bases, with 9 bases left in between. The germline V gene has CDR1 SQVTM and CDR2 ANQGSEA. DNA for the CDR3: TGCAGCGTTGGGGTGGGGCATGGCTACACCTTC. Its translation is CSVGVGHGYTF.

This clonotype was seen only once. V gene TRBV9 combines with J gene TRBJ2-7; weak D call: TRBD2 (5 bases). Deletions cut 3 bases from V and 2 bases from J, with 15 bases between. The CDR3 runs 15 residues. The germline V gene has CDR1 SGDLS and CDR2 YYNGEE. CDR3: CASSASRELPYEQYF. The DNA for the CDR3 is TGTGCCAGCAGCGCCAGCCGGGAACTCCCCTACGAGCAGTACTTC.

With regard to this clonotype: One base away lies a much larger clone, so this may be a sequencing read error. The chain has TRBV13 and TRBJ2-7; 11 positions match TRBD1. The junction had 5 bases not matched to a gene; V was cut back by 4 bases and J by 9 bases. There are 13 residues in the CDR3. Germline CDR1 is PRHDT and CDR2 is FYEKMQ (reference sequence). The CDR3 region has the DNA TGTGCCAGCAGCTCGGACAGGGGGCACGGGCAGTACTTC. Its protein product is CASSSDRGHGQYF.

This clonotype was observed a handful of times. This could be a read error, since a much larger clone is one nucleotide away. This chain connects TRBV6-2 or TRBV6-3 to TRBJ1-1; maybe TRBD1 (5 bases). Germline CDR1 reads MNHEY; CDR2 reads SVGEGT. The V gene lost 7 bases and the J gene lost 11 bases, with 14 bases spanning the gap. The CDR3 is 11 amino acids. CDR3 protein: CASTWTSVAFF. The CDR3 DNA reads as TGTGCCAGCACTTGGACATCCGTGGCTTTCTTT.

Remarks on this clonotype: A junction end diverges from the germline sequence, so it may reflect a read error. In DNA form, the CDR3 reads TGCATCGTTAAGAATAGCGGGTCCTACGAGCAGTACTTC. The encoded protein is CIVKNSGSYEQYF. This chain uses TRBV29-1 with TRBJ2-7, with TRBD2 matching 7 bases. The CDR3 has 13 residues. Germline V gene data show CDR1 as SQVTM and CDR2 as ANQGSEA.